These 29 T cell receptor beta chains share one sample of origin, sequenced in a study of blood T cell repertoires in COVID-19. The method was immunoSEQ multiplex PCR; TCRdb's version includes in-frame clones alone and lacks a portion of them. Here the sample spans 200,000 to 300,000 clones, about 82% being singletons. The sample was peripheral blood. The receptor set was obtained from a man older than 75 with acute or convalescent COVID-19.

Regarding this clone: The same CDR3 can be traced to other DNA sequences in this sample. The chain links TRBV20-1 to TRBJ1-2; no clear D. Germline V gene data show CDR1 as DFQATT and CDR2 as SNEGSKA (reference sequence). This CDR3 is 11 amino acids long. The V end lost 6 bases, the J end lost 6 bases, and 11 bases lay between the germline ends. The CDR3 sequence: CSAPGLDGYTF. The CDR3 nucleotides are TGCAGTGCCCCCGGACTGGATGGCTACACCTTC.

The chain combines TRBV4-1 with TRBJ1-1; D remains unclear. V lost 0 bases and J lost 1, with 21 bases in between. The CDR3 consists of 19 residues. Germline V lookup: CDR1 MGHRA, CDR2 YSYEKL. DNA for the CDR3: TGCGCCAGCAGCCAAGATAGGAAACAGCAAGACCTATCGAACACTGAAGCTTTCTTT. Amino acids: CASSQDRKQQDLSNTEAFF.

As for this clone: The junction differs from germline at one of its ends, possibly a read error. The chain employs TRBV18 and TRBJ2-1, with D possibly matching TRBD2 (5 bases). CDR3 length: 15 residues. The germline CDR1 and CDR2 sequences are KGHSH and LQKENI. The CDR3 sequence: CASSPRTGGSNGQFF. CDR3 bases: TGTGCCAGCTCACCACGGACTGGAGGATCCAATGGGCAGTTCTTC.

In DNA form, the CDR3 reads TGTGCCAGCAGCGCAGGGGGCCTATCTAACTATGGCTACACCTTC. Residues: CASSAGGLSNYGYTF. This chain uses TRBV9 with TRBJ1-2; 8 bases are a match to TRBD1. V shed 3 bases and J 0 bases; nucleotides not matched to a gene: 4. The CDR3 contains 15 residues. The germline CDR1 and CDR2 sequences are SGDLS and YYNGEE.

The J gene is TRBJ1-3, the V gene TRBV5-8, with a possible D match to TRBD1 (6 bases). The CDR3 runs 14 residues. Trimming stripped 3 bases from V and 4 bases from J, with 11 bases between. Germline V lookup: CDR1 SGHTS, CDR2 YDEGEE. CDR3 sequence: CASSYPGAGNTIYF. The CDR3 coding sequence is TGTGCCAGCAGCTACCCAGGGGCCGGAAACACCATATATTTT.

The CDR3 loop is CASSSTGTGPNTEAFF. The CDR3, as DNA: TGTGCCAGCAGTTCCACCGGGACAGGGCCGAACACTGAAGCTTTCTTT. This chain joins TRBV6-5 and TRBJ1-1; 9 nucleotides align to TRBD1. CDR3 length: 16 residues. Germline V gene data show CDR1 as MNHEY and CDR2 as SVGAGI. The junction had 7 bases not matched to a gene; V was cut back by 4 bases and J by 1 base.

The chain recombines TRBV21-1 with TRBJ1-5; whether TRBD1, the table's D call, matches the DNA was not checked. TRBV21-1 is designated a pseudogene. This CDR3 spans 17 amino acids. In DNA form, the CDR3 reads TGTGCCAGCAGCAAAGTCGGGTCTGGACAGATGGATCAGCCCCAGCATTTT. Its translation: CASSKVGSGQMDQPQHF.

The genes are TRBV28 and TRBJ2-3; 8 nucleotides line up with TRBD2. The length of the CDR3 is 17 residues. The V gene end was trimmed by 3 bases and the J gene end by 4 bases; junction bases not matched to a gene: 12. CDR1 and CDR2 (germline): MDHEN, SYDVKM. The CDR3 loop reads CASSFIGAGGLSDTQYF. The CDR3 coding sequence is TGTGCCAGCAGTTTCATCGGCGCGGGAGGCTTGTCAGATACGCAGTATTTT.

CDR3 sequence reads: CASTSRRGSENEQYF. The CDR3 coding sequence is TGTGCCAGCACCTCGCGACGGGGGAGTGAAAACGAGCAGTACTTC. The chain employs TRBV2 and TRBJ2-7; tentatively, D is TRBD2 (6 bases). The CDR3 consists of 15 residues. V lost 7 bases and J lost 5, with 21 bases in between. Per the germline V gene, CDR1 is SNHLY and CDR2 is FYNNEI.

This chain joins TRBV28 and TRBJ1-4; D is ambiguous. This CDR3 is 15 amino acids long. Germline values: CDR1 MDHEN, CDR2 SYDVKM. V lost 2 bases, J lost 8 bases, and 15 bases lay in between. The CDR3 DNA reads as TGTGCCAGCAGTTTAGGACTCCGGGTTAGGGAAAAACTGTTTTTT. This codes for CASSLGLRVREKLFF.

This clone showed up just once. The gene calls are TRBV7-6 and TRBJ1-3; weak D call: TRBD1 (5 bases). This CDR3 has 16 residues. V was cut by 0 bases and J by 0 bases, with 9 bases left in between. CDR1 SGHVS and CDR2 FNYEAQ come from the germline V gene. CDR3: CASSLAGASSGNTIYF. For the CDR3, the DNA is TGTGCCAGCAGCTTAGCAGGGGCGAGCTCTGGAAACACCATATATTTT.

The chain couples TRBV3-1 (or the pseudogene TRBV3-2) to TRBJ1-4; D is uncertain. Per germline, CDR1 LGHDT and CDR2 YNNKEL (reference sequence). Trimming took off 0 bases at V and 10 bases at J, with 12 bases between the two ends. The CDR3 sequence is 14 residues long. CDR3 sequence reads: CASSQENPEGKLFF. CDR3 DNA sequence: TGTGCCAGCAGCCAAGAAAATCCCGAGGGAAAACTGTTTTTT.

The J gene is TRBJ2-5, the V gene TRBV6-2 or TRBV6-3, with D maybe TRBD1 (6 bases). Per germline, CDR1 MNHEY and CDR2 SVGEGT. This CDR3 has 17 amino acids. V lost 5 bases to trimming and J lost 5 bases, with 24 bases between them. As DNA, the CDR3 is TGTGCCAGCAGTGTACCGTCTGGGGACATCCTTCGGGAGACCCAGTACTTC. Protein sequence: CASSVPSGDILRETQYF.

The chain joins TRBV11-3 to TRBJ2-2; possible D gene TRBD1, 5 bases. Trimming removed 6 bases from V and 5 bases from J, with 10 bases in between. The CDR3 has 13 amino acids. Looked up from germline, CDR1 is SGHNT and CDR2 is YENEEA. CDR3 in DNA: TGTGCCAGCAGTCGCAGGGTGACCGGGGAGCTGTTTTTT. Its protein product is CASSRRVTGELFF.

The V and J genes are TRBV18 and TRBJ2-5, with 8 positions matching TRBD1. The CDR3 is 14 residues long. The junction had 6 bases not matched to a gene; V was cut back by 3 bases and J by 6 bases. Germline V CDR1 and CDR2: KGHSH, LQKENI. DNA for the CDR3: TGTGCCAGCTCACCCGTGACAGGGGAGAAGACCCAGTACTTC. Protein sequence: CASSPVTGEKTQYF.

The genes are TRBV6-5 and TRBJ1-6; D perhaps matches TRBD1 (5 bases). Germline V lookup: CDR1 MNHEY, CDR2 SVGAGI. This CDR3 is 15 amino acids long. Trimming cost V 8 bases and J 6 bases, with 17 bases left between them. The CDR3 sequence is CASSRGGNLNSPLHF. The CDR3 nucleotides are TGTGCCAGCTCGCGCGGGGGGAACCTTAATTCACCCCTCCACTTT.

This sequence joins TRBV28 and TRBJ1-2; D gene unclear. The V gene's germline CDR1 is MDHEN and CDR2 SYDVKM. The CDR3 spans 12 residues. V was clipped by 2 bases and J by 4 bases, with 5 bases between them. CDR3 bases: TGTGCCAGCAGTTTAGGCGGCTATGGCTACACCTTC. Protein product: CASSLGGYGYTF.

The V gene is TRBV5-1, the J gene TRBJ2-1; D is possibly TRBD1 (8 bases). The V end lost 4 bases, the J end lost 0 bases, and 11 bases lay between the germline ends. Germline loops: CDR1 SGHRS, CDR2 YFSETQ. The CDR3 consists of 15 residues. CDR3 sequence (DNA): TGCGCCAGCAGCACAGGGGGGGGCTCCTACAATGAGCAGTTCTTC. Protein product: CASSTGGGSYNEQFF.

CDR3 in DNA: TGTGCCAGTAGTCACCAGGGGATTAAGAATGAAAAACTGTTTTTT. It encodes CASSHQGIKNEKLFF. The chain links TRBV19 to TRBJ1-4; perhaps TRBD1 as D (6 bases). The germline CDR1 and CDR2 sequences are LNHDA and SQIVND (reference sequence). This CDR3 comprises 15 residues. Between the trimmed V and J ends, which lost 5 bases and 5 bases, there was a span of 15 bases.

This rearrangement joins TRBV7-2 to TRBJ2-2; tentative D call: TRBD2 (5 bases). The CDR3 has 14 amino acids. The germline V gene encodes CDR1 SGHTA and CDR2 FQGNSA. V was pared by 4 bases and J by 7 bases, with 13 bases between. The CDR3 sequence: CASSSIDRGGELFF. The CDR3 DNA is TGTGCCAGCAGCTCTATAGATCGGGGCGGGGAGCTGTTTTTT.

The V gene is TRBV19, the J gene TRBJ2-1; TRBD2 agrees at 8 bases. The germline gives CDR1 LNHDA, CDR2 SQIVND (reference sequence). Trimming took 6 bases from V and 4 from J; bases not matched to a gene: 2. The CDR3 consists of 13 residues. The CDR3, as DNA: TGTGCCAGTAGGCCGGGGGGGTACAATGAGCAGTTCTTC. Protein sequence: CASRPGGYNEQFF.

The chain recombines TRBV28 with TRBJ1-5; D unresolved. The ends were cut back, 3 bases at V and 0 bases at J, with 3 bases in the middle. Looked up from germline, CDR1 is MDHEN and CDR2 is SYDVKM. The CDR3 covers 13 residues. The DNA of the CDR3 is TGTGCCAGCAGTTTCGGTAGCAATCAGCCCCAGCATTTT. Translation gives CASSFGSNQPQHF.

The chain employs TRBV7-2 and TRBJ2-7; no firm D call. This CDR3 contains 12 residues. The germline V and J ends were trimmed by 5 bases and 3 bases, with 8 bases remaining between them. Germline values: CDR1 SGHTA, CDR2 FQGNSA. The CDR3 DNA is TGTGCCAGCAGCACCGGTATCTACGAGCAGTACTTC. It yields the protein CASSTGIYEQYF.

The gene calls are TRBV28 and TRBJ2-1, with D possibly matching TRBD2 (5 bases). Germline values: CDR1 MDHEN, CDR2 SYDVKM. V shed 6 bases and J shed 0 bases, with 12 bases lying between them. The CDR3 sequence is 15 residues long. CDR3 protein: CASSPPGSSYNEQFF. The CDR3 coding sequence is TGTGCCAGCAGCCCCCCGGGGAGCTCCTACAATGAGCAGTTCTTC.

The V gene is TRBV10-3, the J gene TRBJ1-3, with 7 nucleotides matching TRBD1. V gave up 9 bases and J gave up 1 base; unmatched junction bases: 3. CDR1 is ENHRY and CDR2 is SYGVKD in the germline V gene. The CDR3 has 13 amino acids. Here the CDR3 reads CAIGDSSGNTIYF. CDR3 in DNA: TGTGCCATAGGGGACAGTTCTGGAAACACCATATATTTT.

The rearrangement uses TRBV5-4 and TRBJ2-2; D gene unclear. The germline CDR1 and CDR2 sequences are SGHNT and YYREEE (reference sequence). V lost 3 bases to trimming and J lost 2 bases, with 11 bases between them. CDR3 length: 15 residues. Written as DNA, the CDR3 is TGTGCCAGCAGCTCCTTAGGAGTTAACACCGGGGAGCTGTTTTTT. It is translated as CASSSLGVNTGELFF. The variable domain in full, with the rest retrieved from reference TRBV5-4 and TRBJ2-2, is ETGVTQSPTHLIKTRGQQVTLRCSSQSGHNTVSWYQQALGQGPQFIFQYYREEENGRGNFPPRFSGLQFPNYSSELNVNALELDDSALYLCASSSLGVNTGELFFGEGSRLTVL.

This clone came up a few times. The chain has TRBV6-5 and TRBJ2-7, with 10 bases fitting TRBD2. The CDR3 length is 14 residues. V trimming: 8 bases; J trimming: 2 bases; junction bases outside the gene matches: 6. Germline V gene lookup returns CDR1 MNHEY and CDR2 SVGAGI. CDR3 nucleotides: TGTGCCAGCCAATGGACTAGCGGTGCCTACGAGCAGTACTTC. Translation gives CASQWTSGAYEQYF.

The chain joins TRBV5-1 to TRBJ2-2; 8 positions agree with TRBD1. Germline CDR1 reads SGHRS; CDR2 reads YFSETQ. CDR3 length: 16 amino acids. The V and J ends lost 3 bases and 6 bases, in that order; junction bases with no gene match: 10. The CDR3 DNA follows: TGCGCCAGCAGCTCGAAAGGGACAGGAGGGTCCGGGGAGCTGTTTTTT. It is translated as CASSSKGTGGSGELFF.

The chain couples TRBV7-2 to TRBJ2-7; 10 nucleotides agree with TRBD2. The CDR3 length is 15 residues. Germline CDR1 and CDR2: SGHTA and FQGNSA. Losses at the gene ends were 5 bases for V and 3 bases for J; bases not matched to a gene: 7. CDR3 in DNA: TGTGCCAGCAGCCCCGAGCGGGGGGGAGGCTACGAGCAGTACTTC. Translated, it gives CASSPERGGGYEQYF.